This T cell receptor beta chain was sequenced for a study of naive and memory T cell subsets. Overall study results and limits: Over 95% of naive TCR sequences appeared only once after error correction, unlike memory subsets.

This clonotype has ten or more counts. Its antigen is currently unknown. Two oligonucleotides, mixed equimolar, formed the beta constant-region primer covering TRBC1 and TRBC2. The ligated cDNA underwent four PCR rounds using SP2 and nested alpha and beta constant-region primers. TCRdb re-analysed the UMI-ligation and nested PCR reads in MiXCR, keeping a single row per CDR3 protein. The table has 70,000 to 95,000 distinct CDR3 sequences, more than 6.5% seen once. The CDR3 loop spans 15 amino acids. The V end lost 1 base, the J end lost 10 bases, and 14 bases lay between the germline ends. The germline V gene encodes CDR1 SSHAT and CDR2 FNYEAQ (reference sequence).

The rearrangement links TRBV7-7 to TRBJ1-6; D gene uncertain. The sample was central memory CD4+ T cells from blood. The sequence was obtained from a human donor in good health. CDR3 DNA sequence: TGTGCCAGCAGCTTAGACGGCAGCCCAGTATCACCCCTCCACTTT. Translation: CASSLDGSPVSPLHF.